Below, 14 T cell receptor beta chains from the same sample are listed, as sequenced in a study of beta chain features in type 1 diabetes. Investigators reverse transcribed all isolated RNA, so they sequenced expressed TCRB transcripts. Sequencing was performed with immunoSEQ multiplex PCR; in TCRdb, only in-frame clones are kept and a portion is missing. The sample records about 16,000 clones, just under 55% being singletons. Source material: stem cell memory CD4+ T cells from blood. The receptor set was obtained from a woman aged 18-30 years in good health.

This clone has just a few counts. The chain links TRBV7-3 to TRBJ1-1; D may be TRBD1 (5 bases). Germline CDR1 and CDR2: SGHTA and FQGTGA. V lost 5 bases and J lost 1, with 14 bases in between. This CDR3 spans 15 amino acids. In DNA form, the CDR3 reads TGTGCCAGCAGCCCCAATGTCCAGGGGAACACTGAAGCTTTCTTT. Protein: CASSPNVQGNTEAFF.

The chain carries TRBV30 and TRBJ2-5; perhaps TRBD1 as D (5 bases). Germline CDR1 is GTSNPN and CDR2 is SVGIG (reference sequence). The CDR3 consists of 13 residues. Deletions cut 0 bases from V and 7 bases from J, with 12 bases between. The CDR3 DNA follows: TGTGCCTGGAGTGTACATCGGCAGGGGACCCAGTACTTC. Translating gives CAWSVHRQGTQYF.

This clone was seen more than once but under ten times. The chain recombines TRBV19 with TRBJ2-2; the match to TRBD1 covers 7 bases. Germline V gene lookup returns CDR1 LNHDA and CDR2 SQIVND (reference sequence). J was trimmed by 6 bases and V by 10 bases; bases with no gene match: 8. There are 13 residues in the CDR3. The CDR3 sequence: CATRQGSSGELFF. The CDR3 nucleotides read TGTGCCACAAGACAGGGATCGTCCGGGGAGCTGTTTTTT.

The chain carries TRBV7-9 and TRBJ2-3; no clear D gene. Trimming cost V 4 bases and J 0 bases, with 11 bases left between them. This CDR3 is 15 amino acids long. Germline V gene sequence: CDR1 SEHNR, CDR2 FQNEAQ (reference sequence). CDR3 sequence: CASSSPVTSTDTQYF. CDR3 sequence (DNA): TGTGCCAGCAGCTCCCCTGTCACTAGCACAGATACGCAGTATTTT.

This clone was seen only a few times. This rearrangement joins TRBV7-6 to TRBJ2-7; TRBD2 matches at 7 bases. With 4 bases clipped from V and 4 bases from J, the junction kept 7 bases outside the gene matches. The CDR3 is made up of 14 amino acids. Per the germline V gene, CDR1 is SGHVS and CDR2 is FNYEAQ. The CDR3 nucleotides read TGTGCCAGCAGCTCCTGGCGGGAGCGGTACGAGCAGTACTTC. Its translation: CASSSWRERYEQYF.

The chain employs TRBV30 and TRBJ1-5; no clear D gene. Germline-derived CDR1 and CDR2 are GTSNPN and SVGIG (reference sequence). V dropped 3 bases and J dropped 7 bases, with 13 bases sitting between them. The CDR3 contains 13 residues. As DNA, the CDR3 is TGTGCCTGGAGGGCCAGGCTGAGCCAGCCCCAGCATTTT. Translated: CAWRARLSQPQHF.

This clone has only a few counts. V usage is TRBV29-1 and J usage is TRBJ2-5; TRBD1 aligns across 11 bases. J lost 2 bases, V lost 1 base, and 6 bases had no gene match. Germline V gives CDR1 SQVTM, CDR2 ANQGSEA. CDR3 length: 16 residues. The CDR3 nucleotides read TGCAGCGTTGAAGTCCGGGACAGGGGGTGGCAAGAGACCCAGTACTTC. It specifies CSVEVRDRGWQETQYF.

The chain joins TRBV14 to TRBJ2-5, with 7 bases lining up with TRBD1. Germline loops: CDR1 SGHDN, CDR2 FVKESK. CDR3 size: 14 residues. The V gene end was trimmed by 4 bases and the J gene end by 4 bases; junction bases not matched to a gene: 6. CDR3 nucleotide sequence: TGTGCCAGCAGCCTCTGGGACAGCCGAGAGACCCAGTACTTC. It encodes CASSLWDSRETQYF.

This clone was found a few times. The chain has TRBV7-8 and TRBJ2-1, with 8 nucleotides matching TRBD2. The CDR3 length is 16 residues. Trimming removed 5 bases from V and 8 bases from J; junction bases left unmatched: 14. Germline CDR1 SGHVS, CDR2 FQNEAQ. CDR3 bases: TGTGCCAGCAGCCCCCGTGGAGCGCGGGAGGCACATGAGCAGTTCTTC. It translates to CASSPRGAREAHEQFF.

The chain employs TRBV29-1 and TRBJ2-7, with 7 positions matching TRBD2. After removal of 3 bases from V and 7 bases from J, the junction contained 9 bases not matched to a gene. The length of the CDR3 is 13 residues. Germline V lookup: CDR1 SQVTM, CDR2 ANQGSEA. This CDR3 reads CSVDGSGGGEQYF. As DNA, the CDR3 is TGCAGCGTTGATGGTTCGGGGGGTGGGGAGCAGTACTTC.

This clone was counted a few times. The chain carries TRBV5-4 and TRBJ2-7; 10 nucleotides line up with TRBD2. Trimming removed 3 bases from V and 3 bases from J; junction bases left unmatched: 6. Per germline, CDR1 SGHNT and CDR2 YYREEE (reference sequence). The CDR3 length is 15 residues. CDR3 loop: CASSSRTSGYYEQYF. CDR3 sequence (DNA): TGTGCCAGCAGCTCTAGGACTAGCGGATACTACGAGCAGTACTTC.

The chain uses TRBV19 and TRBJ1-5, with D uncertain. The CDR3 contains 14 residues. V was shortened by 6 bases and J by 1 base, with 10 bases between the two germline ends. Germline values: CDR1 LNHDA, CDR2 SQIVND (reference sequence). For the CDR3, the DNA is TGTGCCAGTAGGACCGGGAAAAGCAATCAGCCCCAGCATTTT. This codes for CASRTGKSNQPQHF.

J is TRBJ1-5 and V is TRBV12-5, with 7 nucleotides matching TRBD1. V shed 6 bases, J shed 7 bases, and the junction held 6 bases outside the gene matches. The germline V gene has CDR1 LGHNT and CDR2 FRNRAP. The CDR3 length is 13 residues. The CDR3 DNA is TGTGCTAGTGGAGGGGGCGCAGGGCAGCCCCAGCATTTT. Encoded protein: CASGGGAGQPQHF. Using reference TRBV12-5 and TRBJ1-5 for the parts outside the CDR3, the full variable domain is DARVTQTPRHKVTEMGQEVTMRCQPILGHNTVFWYRQTMMQGLELLAYFRNRAPLDDSGMPKDRFSAEMPDATLATLKIQPSEPRDSAVYFCASGGGAGQPQHFGDGTRLSIL.

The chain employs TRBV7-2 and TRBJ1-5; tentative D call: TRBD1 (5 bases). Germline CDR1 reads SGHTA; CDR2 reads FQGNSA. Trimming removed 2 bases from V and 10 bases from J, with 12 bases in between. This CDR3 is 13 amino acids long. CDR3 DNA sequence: TGTGCCAGCAGCTTAACAGGATTCCGCCCCCAGCATTTT. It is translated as CASSLTGFRPQHF.